Below, one T cell receptor beta chain is given with its context. Its antigen is unidentified. Profiled with immunoSEQ multiplex PCR; TCRdb holds only in-frame clones, not every one. The sample includes about 61,000 clones, 75% to 90% of them seen just once. This entry comes from a study of memory CD4+ T cells and cytomegalovirus serostatus. Whole-study context: Healthy Belgian adult donors included 9 or 10 CMV-positive and 20 to 30 CMV-negative people. Points from the study as a whole: Of more than 150 reported CMV TCRbeta sequences, just over 65 were found in memory CD4+ repertoires. A US-trained random forest predicted CMV serostatus with median AUC around 0.9.

The sort gate was single viable CD3+CD4+CD8-CD45RO+ cells for memory CD4+ T cells. This clonotype was obtained from an adult in good health and CMV-seronegative. Sequenced material: memory CD4+ T cells from blood.

The CDR3 DNA reads TGTGCCAGCAGCCAAGCGGGAGCGTCCTACGAGCAGTACTTC. Its protein is CASSQAGASYEQYF. This chain connects TRBV11-3 to TRBJ2-7, with 8 bases aligning to TRBD2. Germline V gene sequence: CDR1 SGHNT, CDR2 YENEEA. The junction had 4 bases not matched to a gene; V was cut back by 5 bases and J by 1 base. CDR3 size: 14 residues.